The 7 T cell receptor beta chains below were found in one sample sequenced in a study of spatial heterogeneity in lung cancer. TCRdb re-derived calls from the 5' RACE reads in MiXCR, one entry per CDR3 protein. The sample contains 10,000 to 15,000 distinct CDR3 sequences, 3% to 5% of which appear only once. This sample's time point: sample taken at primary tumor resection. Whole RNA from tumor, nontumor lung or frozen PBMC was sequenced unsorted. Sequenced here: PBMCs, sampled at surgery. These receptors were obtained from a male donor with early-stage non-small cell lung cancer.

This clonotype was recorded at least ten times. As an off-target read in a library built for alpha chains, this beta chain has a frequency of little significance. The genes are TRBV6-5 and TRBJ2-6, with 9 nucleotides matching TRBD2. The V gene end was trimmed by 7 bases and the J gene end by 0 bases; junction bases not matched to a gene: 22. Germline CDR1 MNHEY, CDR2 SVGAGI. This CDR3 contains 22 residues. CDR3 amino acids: CASTTGPLRTGGRASGANVLTF. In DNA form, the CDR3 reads TGTGCCAGCACCACAGGTCCCCTTCGGACGGGCGGGAGGGCCTCTGGGGCCAACGTCCTGACTTTC.

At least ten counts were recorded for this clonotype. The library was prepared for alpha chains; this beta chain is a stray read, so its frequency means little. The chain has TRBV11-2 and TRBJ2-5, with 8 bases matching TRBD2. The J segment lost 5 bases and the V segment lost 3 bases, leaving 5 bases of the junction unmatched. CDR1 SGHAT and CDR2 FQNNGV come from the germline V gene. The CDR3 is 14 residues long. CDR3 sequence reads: CASSFQRGGETQYF. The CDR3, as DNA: TGTGCCAGCAGCTTCCAGCGCGGGGGGGAGACCCAGTACTTC.

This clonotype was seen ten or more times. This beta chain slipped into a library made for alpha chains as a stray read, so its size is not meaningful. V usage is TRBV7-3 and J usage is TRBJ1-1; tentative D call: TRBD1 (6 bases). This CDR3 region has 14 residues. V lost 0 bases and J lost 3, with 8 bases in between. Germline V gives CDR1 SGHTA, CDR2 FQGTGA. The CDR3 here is CASSLTGADTEAFF. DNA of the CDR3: TGTGCCAGCAGCTTAACGGGGGCGGACACTGAAGCTTTCTTT.

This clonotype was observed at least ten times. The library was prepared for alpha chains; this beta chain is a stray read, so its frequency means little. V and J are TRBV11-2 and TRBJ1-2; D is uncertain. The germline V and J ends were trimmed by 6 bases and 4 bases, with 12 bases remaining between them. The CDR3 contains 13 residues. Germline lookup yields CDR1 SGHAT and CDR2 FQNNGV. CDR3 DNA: TGTGCCAGCAGACCCTCCGCAGCCTATGGCTACACCTTC. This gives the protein CASRPSAAYGYTF.

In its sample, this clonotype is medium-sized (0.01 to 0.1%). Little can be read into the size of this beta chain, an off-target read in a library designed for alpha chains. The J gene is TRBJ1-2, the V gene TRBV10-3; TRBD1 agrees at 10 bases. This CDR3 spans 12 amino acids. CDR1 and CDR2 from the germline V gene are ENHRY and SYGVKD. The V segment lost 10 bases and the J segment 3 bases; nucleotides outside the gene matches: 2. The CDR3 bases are TGTGCCACCGGGACAGGGGACTATGGCTACACCTTC. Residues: CATGTGDYGYTF.

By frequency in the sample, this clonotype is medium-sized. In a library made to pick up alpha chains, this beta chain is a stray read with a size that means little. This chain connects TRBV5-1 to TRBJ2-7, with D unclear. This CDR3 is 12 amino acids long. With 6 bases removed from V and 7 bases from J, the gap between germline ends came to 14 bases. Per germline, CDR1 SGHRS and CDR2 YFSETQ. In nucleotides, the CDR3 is TGCGCCAGCAATCTTAATGACGGGGAGCAGTACTTC. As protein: CASNLNDGEQYF.

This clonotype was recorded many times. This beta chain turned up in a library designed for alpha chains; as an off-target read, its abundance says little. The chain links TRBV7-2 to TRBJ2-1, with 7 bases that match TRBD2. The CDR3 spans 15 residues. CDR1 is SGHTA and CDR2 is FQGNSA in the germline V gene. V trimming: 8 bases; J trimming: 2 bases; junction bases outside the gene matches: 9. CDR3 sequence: CASRSGTGAYNEQFF. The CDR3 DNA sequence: TGTGCCAGCCGCAGCGGGACTGGGGCCTACAATGAGCAGTTCTTC.